A single sample gave rise to the 10 T cell receptor beta chains below, sequenced in a study of cytomegalovirus exposure and HLA in healthy donors (dated by TCRdb to 2016 to 2017). The library came from the immunoSEQ multiplex PCR assay. Not all clones reach the TCRdb copy of this immuneACCESS table, which keeps in-frame sequences only. Checked studies attribute under half of the gap to unresolved V genes and leave the rest unexplained. The sample table contains hundreds of thousands of clones; only one count was recorded for over 75% of them. 2% to 2.5% of the sample is taken by the ten largest. The sample taken for sequencing was PBMCs. Every receptor here comes from a young woman in good health and CMV-seropositive.

V and J are TRBV5-6 and TRBJ2-7, with 10 bases aligning to TRBD1. Germline V lookup: CDR1 SGHDT, CDR2 YYEEEE. The trim removed 4 bases at V and 3 bases at J, leaving 4 bases unmatched. The CDR3 length is 14 residues. CDR3 loop: CASSPGQGGYEQYF. The DNA for the CDR3 is TGTGCCAGCAGCCCCGGACAGGGGGGCTACGAGCAGTACTTC.

The genes are TRBV27 and TRBJ2-1; TRBD2 aligns across 9 bases. Germline loops: CDR1 MNHEY, CDR2 SMNVEV (reference sequence). This CDR3 spans 17 amino acids. With V trimmed by 3 bases and J by 8 bases, 14 bases remained unmatched. The DNA of the CDR3 is TGTGCCAGCAGTTTCAGGGCGGGAGGGCCCATTTTCGATGAGCAGTTCTTC. As protein: CASSFRAGGPIFDEQFF.

The chain recombines TRBV7-9 with TRBJ1-1, with D unclear. This CDR3 region has 16 residues. The V and J ends lost 1 base and 0 bases respectively, with 12 bases between them. Germline CDR1 and CDR2: SEHNR and FQNEAQ (reference sequence). This CDR3 is CASSLGIAAMNTEAFF. CDR3 sequence (DNA): TGTGCCAGCAGCTTAGGCATTGCGGCGATGAACACTGAAGCTTTCTTT. Full variable domain (rest looked up from reference TRBV7-9 and TRBJ1-1): DTGVSQNPRHKITKRGQNVTFRCDPISEHNRLYWYRQTLGQGPEFLTYFQNEAQLEKSRLLSDRFSAERPKGSFSTLEIQRTEQGDSAMYLCASSLGIAAMNTEAFFGQGTRLTVV.

This chain connects TRBV28 to TRBJ1-2; the D gene is possibly TRBD1 (5 bases). The CDR3 totals 16 residues. Germline V gene data show CDR1 as MDHEN and CDR2 as SYDVKM. Between the trimmed V and J ends, which lost 4 bases and 1 base, there was a span of 16 bases. In DNA, the CDR3 is TGTGCCAGCAGTTCTCGGACACACTTCTATAACTATGGCTACACCTTC. This translates into CASSSRTHFYNYGYTF.

The rearrangement links TRBV28 to TRBJ2-7, with D possibly being TRBD1 (6 bases). Germline assignment: CDR1 MDHEN and CDR2 SYDVKM. Trimming removed 5 bases from V and 2 bases from J, with 19 bases in between. The CDR3 contains 16 residues. The DNA of the CDR3 is TGTGCCAGCAGTGGCCCCCACAGGGCAAAGGCCTACGAGCAGTACTTC. As protein: CASSGPHRAKAYEQYF.

A remark on this clone: At one boundary the junction diverges from the germline segment, which might be a read error. This chain uses TRBV29-1 with TRBJ2-1; TRBD2 aligns across 11 bases. The CDR3 runs 14 residues. Germline lookup yields CDR1 SQVTM and CDR2 ANQGSEA. CDR3 sequence reads: CSVSTSGGSNGQFF. The CDR3 DNA sequence: TGCAGCGTTTCTACTAGCGGGGGTTCCAATGGGCAGTTCTTC.

The rearrangement uses TRBV10-3 and TRBJ1-1; 9 positions match TRBD1. The CDR3 contains 13 residues. Unmatched junction bases numbered 5, after V lost 8 bases and J lost 4 bases. Per germline, CDR1 ENHRY and CDR2 SYGVKD. The CDR3 sequence: CAIGGQGITEAFF. For the CDR3, the DNA is TGTGCCATCGGGGGACAGGGTATCACTGAAGCTTTCTTT.

J is TRBJ2-1 and V is TRBV10-3; TRBD2 aligns across 10 bases. The germline V gene encodes CDR1 ENHRY and CDR2 SYGVKD. This CDR3 region has 12 residues. J lost 10 bases, V lost 10 bases, and 7 bases had no gene match. DNA for the CDR3: TGTGCCAGCCGGACTAGCGGTAAGGAGCAGTTCTTC. Amino acid sequence: CASRTSGKEQFF.

This chain links TRBV4-1 with TRBJ2-3; 9 nucleotides match TRBD1. J was trimmed by 3 bases and V by 0 bases; bases with no gene match: 7. Germline loops: CDR1 MGHRA, CDR2 YSYEKL. The CDR3 totals 17 residues. CDR3 bases: TGCGCCAGCAGCCAAGAGACCGGGACAGGGAAGACAGATACGCAGTATTTT. This sequence encodes CASSQETGTGKTDTQYF.

The gene calls are TRBV28 and TRBJ1-4; D might be TRBD1 (5 bases). Trimming stripped 5 bases from V and 1 base from J, with 17 bases between. The germline V gene encodes CDR1 MDHEN and CDR2 SYDVKM. This CDR3 is 17 amino acids long. CDR3 DNA: TGTGCCAGCAGTCCAAGGGGTCCCGGCGGAACTAATGAAAAACTGTTTTTT. This translates into CASSPRGPGGTNEKLFF.